Below are 23 T cell receptor beta chains sequenced from a single sample in a study of beta chain features in type 1 diabetes. cDNA synthesis used the whole RNA isolate, giving expressed TCRB sequences. Assay used: immunoSEQ multiplex PCR; TCRdb lists only in-frame clones, some missing. The data contain about 250,000 clones, 13% to 15% of them seen just once; the ten biggest clones take up roughly 0.024%. Sequencing was performed on naive CD4+ T cells from blood. The receptors shown here come from a woman aged 40 to 55 in good health.

This clone was seen more than once but under ten times. The chain employs TRBV11-2 and TRBJ2-5; no reliable D call. CDR3 length: 13 amino acids. V dropped 2 bases and J dropped 5 bases, with 9 bases sitting between them. Germline CDR1 reads SGHAT; CDR2 reads FQNNGV. CDR3 protein: CASSLNVRETQYF. The CDR3 nucleotides are TGTGCCAGCAGCTTAAACGTGCGGGAGACCCAGTACTTC.

A few counts support this clone. This chain connects TRBV11-2 to TRBJ2-2; maybe TRBD1 (6 bases). CDR1 and CDR2 (germline): SGHAT, FQNNGV. V gave up 6 bases and J gave up 1 base, with 12 bases separating them. The length of the CDR3 is 15 residues. The CDR3: CASSMTGGNTGELFF. The CDR3 DNA reads TGTGCCAGCAGTATGACAGGCGGGAACACCGGGGAGCTGTTTTTT.

This chain joins TRBV5-4 and TRBJ2-3; a weak D match, TRBD1 (6 bases). There are 16 residues in the CDR3. Germline V gene data show CDR1 as SGHNT and CDR2 as YYREEE (reference sequence). V lost 0 bases to trimming and J lost 5 bases, with 16 bases between them. The CDR3 region has the DNA TGTGCCAGCAGCTTGGGGACAGTCCATGAGGGAGATACGCAGTATTTT. Its translation: CASSLGTVHEGDTQYF.

This clone was counted between two and nine times. J is TRBJ1-1 and V is TRBV10-1; the D is unclear. With 4 bases removed from V and 11 bases from J, the gap between germline ends came to 14 bases. This CDR3 is built from 12 residues. The germline gives CDR1 WNHNN, CDR2 SYGVQD (reference sequence). The CDR3 bases are TGCGCCAGCAGTGCCACCGGGGTGACGGCTTTCTTT. It codes for CASSATGVTAFF.

This clone was detected only a few times. This rearrangement joins TRBV14 to TRBJ2-3, with D maybe TRBD1 (6 bases). The CDR3 length is 15 residues. V gave up 1 base and J gave up 8 bases, with 16 bases separating them. Germline V gene lookup returns CDR1 SGHDN and CDR2 FVKESK. CDR3 bases: TGTGCCAGCAGCCAAGCCGGGACATTCCAGATTACGCAGTATTTT. Translation: CASSQAGTFQITQYF.

The gene calls are TRBV19 and TRBJ2-7, with 7 positions matching TRBD2. The CDR3 is made up of 14 amino acids. J gave up 3 bases and V 3 bases, and 5 bases lay outside the gene matches. Germline CDR1 LNHDA, CDR2 SQIVND (reference sequence). The CDR3 loop is CASSMAGDHYEQYF. CDR3 DNA sequence: TGTGCCAGTAGTATGGCGGGGGACCACTACGAGCAGTACTTC.

The rearrangement joins TRBV2 to TRBJ2-2; 11 bases fit TRBD2. The germline V gene encodes CDR1 SNHLY and CDR2 FYNNEI. This CDR3 is 15 amino acids long. V was pared by 8 bases and J by 2 bases, with 4 bases of the junction left unmatched. In DNA form, the CDR3 reads TGTGCCAGCTCTACTAGCGGGGGCAACACCGGGGAGCTGTTTTTT. Translating it yields CASSTSGGNTGELFF. The whole variable domain, remainder taken from reference TRBV2 and TRBJ2-2, is EPEVTQTPSHQVTQMGQEVILRCVPISNHLYFYWYRQILGQKVEFLVSFYNNEISEKSEIFDDQFSVERPDGSNFTLKIRSTKLEDSAMYFCASSTSGGNTGELFFGEGSRLTVL.

The chain couples TRBV19 to TRBJ2-1; 8 bases match TRBD2. V trimming: 1 base; J trimming: 4 bases; junction bases outside the gene matches: 6. Germline-derived CDR1 and CDR2 are LNHDA and SQIVND (reference sequence). CDR3 length equals 16 residues. The CDR3 protein is CASSIGHSGAYNEQFF. In nucleotides, the CDR3 is TGTGCCAGTAGTATAGGCCATAGCGGGGCGTACAATGAGCAGTTCTTC.

The genes are TRBV18 and TRBJ1-5, with D perhaps matching TRBD1 (5 bases). Germline V gene lookup returns CDR1 KGHSH and CDR2 LQKENI. V gave up 3 bases and J gave up 8 bases, with 14 bases separating them. This CDR3 is built from 14 residues. This CDR3 is CASSPGLGEEPQHF. CDR3 bases: TGTGCCAGCTCACCCGGCCTAGGGGAAGAGCCCCAGCATTTT. The full variable domain, in which reference TRBV18 and TRBJ1-5 provide the parts outside the CDR3, is NAGVMQNPRHLVRRRGQEARLRCSPMKGHSHVYWYRQLPEEGLKFMVYLQKENIIDESGMPKERFSAEFPKEGPSILRIQQVVRGDSAAYFCASSPGLGEEPQHFGDGTRLSIL.

This sequence joins TRBV6-5 and TRBJ1-1; the match to TRBD1 covers 10 bases. This CDR3 comprises 15 residues. CDR1 and CDR2 from the germline V gene are MNHEY and SVGAGI. V lost 7 bases to trimming and J lost 4 bases; unmatched junction nucleotides: 9. The CDR3 sequence is CASIQGQGFGTEAFF. The CDR3 DNA is TGTGCCAGCATCCAGGGACAGGGGTTTGGCACTGAAGCTTTCTTT.

In this sample, this clone turned up a few times. The rearrangement links TRBV5-1 to TRBJ2-3; TRBD2 agrees at 8 bases. This CDR3 has 17 residues. The J segment lost 5 bases and the V segment lost 3 bases, leaving 14 bases of the junction unmatched. Germline CDR1 reads SGHRS; CDR2 reads YFSETQ. This CDR3 is CASSWEASSGVQDTQYF. The CDR3 bases are TGCGCCAGCAGCTGGGAGGCGAGTAGCGGGGTACAAGATACGCAGTATTTT.

The J gene is TRBJ2-2, the V gene TRBV7-9; the D gene is possibly TRBD1 (6 bases). Deletions cut 1 base from V and 7 bases from J, with 13 bases between. Germline CDR1 and CDR2: SEHNR and FQNEAQ (reference sequence). This CDR3 contains 15 residues. The CDR3 DNA is TGTGCCAGCAGCTTAGGGGGGCCAAAGAACGGGGAGCTGTTTTTT. Its protein product is CASSLGGPKNGELFF.

This clone turned up a few times. The genes are TRBV6-9 and TRBJ1-2; TRBD1 aligns across 8 bases. Germline lookup yields CDR1 MNHGY and CDR2 SVAAGI. With 1 base clipped from V and 8 bases from J, the junction kept 12 bases outside the gene matches. The CDR3 runs to 16 residues. The CDR3 loop is CASSYCRSTGASGYTF. CDR3 DNA sequence: TGTGCCAGCAGTTATTGCCGGTCGACAGGGGCAAGCGGCTACACCTTC.

This sequence joins TRBV6-6 and TRBJ1-5; no clear D. V was pared by 7 bases and J by 6 bases, with 16 bases between. The CDR3 has 14 amino acids. From germline, CDR1 is MNHNY and CDR2 SVGAGI (reference sequence). CDR3 coding DNA: TGTGCCAGCACATATGGGAGCAGGCCTCAGCCCCAGCATTTT. It is translated as CASTYGSRPQPQHF.

The chain recombines TRBV27 with TRBJ2-7; D might be TRBD1 (5 bases). The V end lost 3 bases, the J end lost 4 bases, and 16 bases lay between the germline ends. CDR3 length equals 15 residues. CDR1 and CDR2 from the germline V gene are MNHEY and SMNVEV (reference sequence). The CDR3 protein is CASSFHGVGVYEQYF. Here the CDR3 DNA reads TGTGCCAGCAGTTTCCATGGAGTAGGGGTTTACGAGCAGTACTTC.

The J gene is TRBJ1-5, the V gene TRBV7-2; 8 positions agree with TRBD1. This CDR3 comprises 15 residues. The germline CDR1 and CDR2 sequences are SGHTA and FQGNSA. J gave up 2 bases and V 1 base, and 1 base lay outside the gene matches. Here the CDR3 DNA reads TGTGCCAGCAGCTTAGTGACAGGGGGCAATCAGCCCCAGCATTTT. Amino acid sequence: CASSLVTGGNQPQHF.

This clone was counted between two and nine times. V and J are TRBV6-5 and TRBJ1-4; TRBD1 is a possible D gene (5 bases). V was pared by 8 bases and J by 4 bases, with 11 bases between. The germline V gene has CDR1 MNHEY and CDR2 SVGAGI. There are 13 residues in the CDR3. CDR3 coding DNA: TGTGCCAGCGGATCGACAGATAATGAAAAACTGTTTTTT. Amino acids: CASGSTDNEKLFF.

This clone showed up just a few times. The rearrangement joins TRBV19 to TRBJ1-2; TRBD1 might be the D (5 bases). Germline V gene data show CDR1 as LNHDA and CDR2 as SQIVND (reference sequence). This CDR3 region has 15 residues. Between the trimmed V and J ends, which lost 5 bases and 8 bases, there was a span of 21 bases. Here the CDR3 reads CASSHGDSLIGGYTF. CDR3 DNA: TGTGCCAGTAGTCATGGTGACAGCCTCATTGGGGGCTACACCTTC.

A word on this clone: The sample contains more than one DNA sequence encoding this CDR3. The rearrangement links TRBV4-1 to TRBJ2-7; 7 bases match TRBD1. V gave up 3 bases and J gave up 3 bases; unmatched junction bases: 2. Germline assignment: CDR1 MGHRA and CDR2 YSYEKL. CDR3 length: 13 amino acids. The CDR3 sequence: CASSQRQGYEQYF. In DNA, the CDR3 is TGCGCCAGCAGCCAGAGACAGGGCTACGAGCAGTACTTC.

This clone turned up a few times. The chain uses TRBV5-1 and TRBJ2-3; D perhaps matches TRBD1 (5 bases). The length of the CDR3 is 15 residues. Germline V gene sequence: CDR1 SGHRS, CDR2 YFSETQ. The V gene lost 0 bases and the J gene lost 4 bases, with 12 bases spanning the gap. The CDR3 loop reads CASSLADSSADTQYF. Here the CDR3 DNA reads TGCGCCAGCAGCTTGGCAGACAGCAGCGCAGATACGCAGTATTTT.

The V and J genes are TRBV18 and TRBJ2-1; D is perhaps TRBD2 (6 bases). Trimming removed 1 base from V and 0 bases from J, with 13 bases in between. This CDR3 is 17 amino acids long. Germline V gene data show CDR1 as KGHSH and CDR2 as LQKENI. DNA of the CDR3: TGTGCCAGCTCACCACTTGTTAGCGGAAGCTCCTACAATGAGCAGTTCTTC. It is translated as CASSPLVSGSSYNEQFF. Full variable domain (outside the CDR3, taken from reference TRBV18 and TRBJ2-1): NAGVMQNPRHLVRRRGQEARLRCSPMKGHSHVYWYRQLPEEGLKFMVYLQKENIIDESGMPKERFSAEFPKEGPSILRIQQVVRGDSAAYFCASSPLVSGSSYNEQFFGPGTRLTVL.

The chain recombines TRBV7-9 with TRBJ2-5, with D possibly TRBD2 on 6 matching bases. CDR3 length: 15 residues. Germline V gives CDR1 SEHNR, CDR2 FQNEAQ (reference sequence). V was trimmed by 4 bases and J by 5 bases, leaving 17 bases between them. The CDR3 loop reads CASSSEGRGGETQYF. CDR3 DNA: TGTGCCAGCAGCTCGGAGGGACGGGGCGGGGAGACCCAGTACTTC.

The CDR3 reads CASRTSGGGSYNEQFF. The CDR3 DNA reads TGTGCCAGTAGAACTAGCGGGGGGGGCTCCTACAATGAGCAGTTCTTC. J is TRBJ2-1 and V is TRBV19, with 13 bases fitting TRBD2. Per the germline V gene, CDR1 is LNHDA and CDR2 is SQIVND (reference sequence). The length of the CDR3 is 16 residues. The V and J ends lost 6 bases and 0 bases, in that order; junction bases with no gene match: 2. The full variable domain, in which reference TRBV19 and TRBJ2-1 provide the parts outside the CDR3, is DGGITQSPKYLFRKEGQNVTLSCEQNLNHDAMYWYRQDPGQGLRLIYYSQIVNDFQKGDIAEGYSVSREKKESFPLTVTSAQKNPTAFYLCASRTSGGGSYNEQFFGPGTRLTVL.